This T cell receptor beta chain is from a study of shared clonotypes between healthy human individuals. Study at large: Sampling drew on donors who were a couple of women and a few men aged 18 to 49.

Only Caucasian adults living in Nashville, Tennessee made up the donor group. Sequencing was performed with immunoSEQ multiplex PCR; in TCRdb, only in-frame clones are kept and a portion is missing. The sample holds about 560,000 clones; just over 75% are singletons and the top ten take around 12%. The CDR3 spans 15 residues. Trimming stripped 0 bases from V and 6 bases from J, with 11 bases between. The germline V gene encodes CDR1 SEHNR and CDR2 FQNEAQ (reference sequence). The gene calls are TRBV7-9 and TRBJ1-4; D perhaps matches TRBD1 (6 bases). Sequenced sample: PBMCs. The clonotype was recovered from a middle-aged woman in good health. Some clones in this sample may be carry-over from other donors' samples. This chain's CDR3 is CASSLAQGTDEKLFF. The CDR3 bases are TGTGCCAGCAGCTTAGCGCAGGGGACGGATGAAAAACTGTTTTTT.